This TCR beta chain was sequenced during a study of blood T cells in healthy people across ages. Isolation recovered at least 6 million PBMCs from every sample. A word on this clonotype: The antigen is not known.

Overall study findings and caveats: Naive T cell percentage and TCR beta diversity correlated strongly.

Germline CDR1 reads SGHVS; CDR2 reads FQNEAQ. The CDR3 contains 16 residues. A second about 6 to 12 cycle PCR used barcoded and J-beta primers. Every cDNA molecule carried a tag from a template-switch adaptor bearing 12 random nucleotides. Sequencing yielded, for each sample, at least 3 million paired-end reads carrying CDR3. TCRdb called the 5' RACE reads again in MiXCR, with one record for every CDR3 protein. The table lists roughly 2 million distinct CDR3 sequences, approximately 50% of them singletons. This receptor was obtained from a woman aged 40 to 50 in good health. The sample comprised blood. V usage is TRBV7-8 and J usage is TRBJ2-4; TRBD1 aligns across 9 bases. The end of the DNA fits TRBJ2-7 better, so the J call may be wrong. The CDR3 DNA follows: TGTGCCAGCAGCCAGCATTCGACAGGGGGATTCTACGAGCAGTACTTC. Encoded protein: CASSQHSTGGFYEQYF.